The next 5 T cell receptor beta chains were all read from a single sample in a study of cytomegalovirus exposure and HLA in healthy donors. The PCR employed 60 Vbeta primers together with 13 Jbeta primers. Assay: immunoSEQ multiplex PCR; the TCRdb copy retains only in-frame clones and omits some. The profile shows 150,000 to 180,000 clones, 70% to 90% of them singletons. Specimen: PBMCs. The receptors derive from a woman aged 40 to 50 in good health and CMV-seropositive.

V and J are TRBV7-9 and TRBJ2-7; TRBD2 matches 11 bases. After removal of 6 bases from V and 1 base from J, the junction contained 2 bases not matched to a gene. CDR1 and CDR2 (germline): SEHNR, FQNEAQ (reference sequence). The CDR3 totals 14 residues. DNA for the CDR3: TGTGCCAGCAGATCTAGCGGGGGGTCCTACGAGCAGTACTTC. It specifies CASRSSGGSYEQYF.

The chain combines TRBV5-1 with TRBJ2-3; 7 bases agree with TRBD2. V shed 4 bases, J shed 4 bases, and the junction held 6 bases outside the gene matches. Germline-derived CDR1 and CDR2 are SGHRS and YFSETQ. The CDR3 covers 14 residues. The CDR3: CASSHGAGADTQYF. The CDR3 DNA reads as TGCGCCAGCAGCCACGGGGCGGGGGCAGATACGCAGTATTTT.

V gene TRBV11-2 combines with J gene TRBJ2-3; tentatively, D is TRBD2 (5 bases). The CDR3 contains 15 residues. Looked up from germline, CDR1 is SGHAT and CDR2 is FQNNGV. V lost 5 bases and J 0 bases, leaving 12 bases between the germline ends. The CDR3 region is CASSPGRTSTDTQYF. The CDR3 nucleotides are TGTGCCAGCAGCCCAGGAAGGACTAGCACAGATACGCAGTATTTT.

The chain links TRBV14 to TRBJ2-3; 7 positions match TRBD2. The germline gives CDR1 SGHDN, CDR2 FVKESK. The CDR3 sequence is 15 residues long. V lost 1 base to trimming and J lost 2 bases; unmatched junction nucleotides: 3. The CDR3 loop reads CASSQVLAVTDTQYF. CDR3 in DNA: TGTGCCAGCAGCCAAGTCCTAGCGGTCACAGATACGCAGTATTTT.

This sequence joins TRBV29-1 and TRBJ1-2; the D gene is possibly TRBD1 (5 bases). This CDR3 spans 12 amino acids. With 3 bases removed from V and 4 bases from J, the gap between germline ends came to 9 bases. Germline values: CDR1 SQVTM, CDR2 ANQGSEA. The CDR3 protein is CSVDGAGYGYTF. The DNA for the CDR3 is TGCAGCGTTGATGGGGCTGGCTATGGCTACACCTTC.